Presented here are 22 T cell receptor beta chains from one specimen sequenced in a study of T cells in Graves' hyperthyroidism and ophthalmopathy. There were TCR beta CDR3 regions amplified from RNA transcripts. First-round RT-PCR targeting the TCR CDR3 was performed with the HTBI primer set. One entry per CDR3 protein results from TCRdb running MiXCR on the multiplex PCR reads. The top ten clones hold around 4% of a sample with hundreds of thousands of distinct CDR3 sequences, 19% of them seen once. Sequencing used blood. These receptors came from a woman younger than 30 with Graves' hyperthyroidism.

This clonotype was picked up many times. This chain uses TRBV6-5 with TRBJ1-1; D is possibly TRBD1 (5 bases). CDR3 length equals 14 residues. Trimming left V 2 bases short and J 2 bases short, with 9 bases between. Germline CDR1 reads MNHEY; CDR2 reads SVGAGI. CDR3 residues: CASSYIDRNTEAFF. CDR3 in DNA: TGTGCCAGCAGTTACATTGACAGAAACACTGAAGCTTTCTTT.

The J gene is TRBJ1-5, the V gene TRBV12-3 or TRBV12-4; D gene unclear. This CDR3 contains 14 residues. Trimming cost V 2 bases and J 3 bases, with 8 bases left between them. Written as DNA, the CDR3 is TGTGCCAGCAGTTTATACAGCGCCAATCAGCCCCAGCATTTT. Translation gives CASSLYSANQPQHF.

This clonotype was recorded many times. V and J are TRBV5-1 and TRBJ1-1; no clear D. The V gene lost 2 bases and the J gene lost 4 bases, with 15 bases spanning the gap. CDR3 length: 15 residues. The V gene's germline CDR1 is SGHRS and CDR2 YFSETQ. The chain's CDR3 is CASSFVNAGFTEAFF. The CDR3 DNA reads as TGCGCCAGCAGCTTCGTAAATGCAGGATTCACTGAAGCTTTCTTT.

This clonotype was seen repeatedly, ten times or more. Since a much larger clone is just one base distant, this may be a read error. The V and J genes are TRBV12-3 or TRBV12-4 and TRBJ2-5, with 7 bases aligning to TRBD2. The CDR3 totals 16 residues. CDR3 coding DNA: TGTGCCAGCAGTCGCTTAGGACTAGGGAGGCAAGGGACCCAGTACTTC. Translation gives CASSRLGLGRQGTQYF.

This chain uses TRBV6-5 with TRBJ1-2, with TRBD1 matching over 9 bases. CDR1 is MNHEY and CDR2 is SVGAGI in the germline V gene. V trimming: 2 bases; J trimming: 5 bases; junction bases outside the gene matches: 12. There are 17 residues in the CDR3. In DNA form, the CDR3 reads TGTGCCAGCAGTTACACCGGGACAGGGAAGGGGTTTTATGGCTACACCTTC. Translating it yields CASSYTGTGKGFYGYTF.

This clonotype showed up many times. This chain connects TRBV29-1 to TRBJ1-1; D remains unclear. V lost 5 bases to trimming and J lost 0 bases, with 10 bases between them. CDR1 is SQVTM, CDR2 ANQGSEA, per germline. This CDR3 comprises 13 residues. CDR3 in DNA: TGCAGCGTTCAAAGACTGATGAACACTGAAGCTTTCTTT. Amino acids: CSVQRLMNTEAFF.

This chain links TRBV12-3 or TRBV12-4 with TRBJ1-5; weak D call: TRBD1 (6 bases). The CDR3 is 15 amino acids. With 5 bases removed from V and 3 bases from J, the gap between germline ends came to 14 bases. The CDR3 sequence: CASSRTQGNNQPQHF. The CDR3 DNA sequence: TGTGCCAGCAGTCGAACACAGGGTAACAATCAGCCCCAGCATTTT.

This clonotype was detected many times. The rearrangement joins TRBV7-9 to TRBJ1-1; D uncertain. The CDR3 consists of 14 residues. V was shortened by 5 bases and J by 2 bases, with 12 bases between the two germline ends. The V gene's germline CDR1 is SEHNR and CDR2 FQNEAQ (reference sequence). DNA of the CDR3: TGTGCCAGCAGCCCATCCGGGCAAAACACTGAAGCTTTCTTT. Its translation: CASSPSGQNTEAFF. Full variable domain (missing parts from reference TRBV7-9 and TRBJ1-1): DTGVSQNPRHKITKRGQNVTFRCDPISEHNRLYWYRQTLGQGPEFLTYFQNEAQLEKSRLLSDRFSAERPKGSFSTLEIQRTEQGDSAMYLCASSPSGQNTEAFFGQGTRLTVV.

Ten or more counts support this clonotype. The V gene is TRBV20-1, the J gene TRBJ2-2, with 9 bases matching TRBD2. The CDR3 is made up of 15 amino acids. With 7 bases clipped from V and 2 bases from J, the junction kept 8 bases outside the gene matches. In germline, CDR1 is DFQATT, CDR2 SNEGSKA (reference sequence). The CDR3 here is CSGVDSGGNTGELFF. The DNA for the CDR3 is TGCAGTGGGGTGGATAGCGGGGGTAACACCGGGGAGCTGTTTTTT.

This clonotype was detected ten times or more. The V and J genes are TRBV5-1 and TRBJ2-5; no definite D call. V was pared by 0 bases and J by 5 bases, with 14 bases between. The CDR3 consists of 15 residues. Per the germline V gene, CDR1 is SGHRS and CDR2 is YFSETQ. CDR3 bases: TGCGCCAGCAGCTTGGAGGGCCCCAGGACGGAGACCCAGTACTTC. Translated, it gives CASSLEGPRTETQYF.

The J gene is TRBJ2-7, the V gene TRBV6-5, with TRBD1 matching 8 bases. There are 17 residues in the CDR3. The germline V gene has CDR1 MNHEY and CDR2 SVGAGI. Germline trimming cut 2 bases from V and 0 bases from J; bases unmatched to any gene: 9. CDR3: CASSYADPGQASYEQYF. The CDR3 DNA follows: TGTGCCAGCAGTTACGCTGATCCGGGACAGGCCTCCTACGAGCAGTACTTC.

This clonotype has a count of ten or more. The chain employs TRBV30 and TRBJ2-7, with a possible D match to TRBD1 (6 bases). Trimming shortened V by 0 bases and J by 2 bases, and 8 bases separated the two germline ends. This CDR3 comprises 13 residues. CDR1 and CDR2 (germline): GTSNPN, SVGIG (reference sequence). The chain's CDR3 is CAWSVKGAYEQYF. Written as DNA, the CDR3 is TGTGCCTGGAGTGTAAAGGGGGCCTACGAGCAGTACTTC.

This clonotype was recorded a few times. The CDR3 DNA reads as TGTGCCAGCAGGAGAGGGACAGGAAACTATGGCTACACCTTC. Translating gives CASRRGTGNYGYTF. This chain connects TRBV28 to TRBJ1-2; 8 nucleotides match TRBD1. V lost 6 bases and J lost 2; bases outside the gene matches: 5. The CDR3 totals 14 residues. Germline V gene sequence: CDR1 MDHEN, CDR2 SYDVKM.

This clonotype was observed at least ten times. The genes are TRBV6-5 and TRBJ1-5, with 7 bases lining up with TRBD1. The CDR3 length is 15 residues. Losses at the gene ends were 7 bases for V and 1 base for J; bases not matched to a gene: 7. Germline V gives CDR1 MNHEY, CDR2 SVGAGI. The chain's CDR3 is CASNLQGPSNQPQHF. The CDR3 region has the DNA TGTGCCAGCAATTTACAGGGGCCAAGCAATCAGCCCCAGCATTTT.

This clonotype has a count of ten or more. This rearrangement joins TRBV7-2 to TRBJ1-2; D is perhaps TRBD1 (6 bases). V was trimmed by 7 bases and J by 8 bases, leaving 23 bases between them. The CDR3 runs 15 residues. The germline V gene has CDR1 SGHTA and CDR2 FQGNSA. This CDR3 reads CASTTLDSLGGGYTF. The CDR3 bases are TGTGCCAGCACCACACTGGACAGCTTAGGGGGGGGCTACACCTTC.

This clonotype was observed at least ten times. The CDR3 protein is CASSPYWDPEQYF. CDR3 coding DNA: TGTGCCAGCAGCCCTTACTGGGACCCCGAGCAGTACTTC. The chain links TRBV28 to TRBJ2-7; tentatively, D is TRBD1 or TRBD2 (5 bases each). V was cut by 6 bases and J by 6 bases, with 15 bases left in between. CDR1 MDHEN and CDR2 SYDVKM come from the germline V gene. The CDR3 loop spans 13 amino acids.

V usage is TRBV12-3 or TRBV12-4 and J usage is TRBJ1-1, with 7 positions matching TRBD1. This CDR3 is built from 14 residues. Trimming at V came to 7 bases and at J to 2 bases, leaving 7 bases not matched to a gene. In DNA, the CDR3 is TGTGCCAGCAACTCGGACAGGCGTAACACTGAAGCTTTCTTT. This gives the protein CASNSDRRNTEAFF.

This clonotype was observed at least ten times. CDR3 in amino acids: CASSSQTGSLSGANVLTF. The CDR3 DNA reads TGTGCCAGTAGTTCCCAGACAGGTAGCCTCTCTGGGGCCAACGTCCTGACTTTC. This chain links TRBV19 with TRBJ2-6; D perhaps matches TRBD1 (6 bases). V was clipped by 5 bases and J by 0 bases, with 17 bases between them. Germline V CDR1 and CDR2: LNHDA, SQIVND (reference sequence). This CDR3 contains 18 residues. The variable domain in full, with the rest retrieved from reference TRBV19 and TRBJ2-6, is DGGITQSPKYLFRKEGQNVTLSCEQNLNHDAMYWYRQDPGQGLRLIYYSQIVNDFQKGDIAEGYSVSREKKESFPLTVTSAQKNPTAFYLCASSSQTGSLSGANVLTFGAGSRLTVL.

J is TRBJ1-6 and V is TRBV2; 8 bases line up with TRBD1. Germline lookup yields CDR1 SNHLY and CDR2 FYNNEI. V lost 4 bases to trimming and J lost 10 bases; unmatched junction nucleotides: 6. The CDR3 covers 14 residues. CDR3 nucleotides: TGTGCCAGCAGTGCGGACAGGGCATGGTCACCCCTCCACTTT. Its translation: CASSADRAWSPLHF.

Only a few counts were recorded for this clonotype. The chain is built from TRBV5-6 and TRBJ1-2; D not certain. Germline CDR1 SGHDT, CDR2 YYEEEE. The CDR3 is made up of 14 amino acids. V was cut by 6 bases and J by 1 base, with 13 bases left in between. The CDR3 here is CASTPKRINYGYTF. CDR3 nucleotides: TGTGCCAGCACCCCCAAGAGGATTAACTATGGCTACACCTTC.

This clonotype was counted ten times or more. This chain uses TRBV13 with TRBJ1-4, with TRBD1 matching over 8 bases. CDR1 and CDR2 (germline): PRHDT, FYEKMQ (reference sequence). Losses at the gene ends were 6 bases for V and 6 bases for J; bases not matched to a gene: 12. The CDR3 is made up of 16 amino acids. CDR3 residues: CASSSLRGRGDEKLFF. For the CDR3, the DNA is TGTGCCAGCAGTTCGCTCAGGGGGCGCGGGGATGAAAAACTGTTTTTT.

This clonotype was detected a few times. Here the CDR3 reads CASSHSYGYTF. CDR3 in DNA: TGTGCCAGCTCCCACAGCTATGGCTACACCTTC. The J gene is TRBJ1-2, the V gene TRBV18; no definite D call. Per germline, CDR1 KGHSH and CDR2 LQKENI. V lost 6 bases and J 4 bases, leaving 6 bases between the germline ends. The CDR3 is 11 amino acids.